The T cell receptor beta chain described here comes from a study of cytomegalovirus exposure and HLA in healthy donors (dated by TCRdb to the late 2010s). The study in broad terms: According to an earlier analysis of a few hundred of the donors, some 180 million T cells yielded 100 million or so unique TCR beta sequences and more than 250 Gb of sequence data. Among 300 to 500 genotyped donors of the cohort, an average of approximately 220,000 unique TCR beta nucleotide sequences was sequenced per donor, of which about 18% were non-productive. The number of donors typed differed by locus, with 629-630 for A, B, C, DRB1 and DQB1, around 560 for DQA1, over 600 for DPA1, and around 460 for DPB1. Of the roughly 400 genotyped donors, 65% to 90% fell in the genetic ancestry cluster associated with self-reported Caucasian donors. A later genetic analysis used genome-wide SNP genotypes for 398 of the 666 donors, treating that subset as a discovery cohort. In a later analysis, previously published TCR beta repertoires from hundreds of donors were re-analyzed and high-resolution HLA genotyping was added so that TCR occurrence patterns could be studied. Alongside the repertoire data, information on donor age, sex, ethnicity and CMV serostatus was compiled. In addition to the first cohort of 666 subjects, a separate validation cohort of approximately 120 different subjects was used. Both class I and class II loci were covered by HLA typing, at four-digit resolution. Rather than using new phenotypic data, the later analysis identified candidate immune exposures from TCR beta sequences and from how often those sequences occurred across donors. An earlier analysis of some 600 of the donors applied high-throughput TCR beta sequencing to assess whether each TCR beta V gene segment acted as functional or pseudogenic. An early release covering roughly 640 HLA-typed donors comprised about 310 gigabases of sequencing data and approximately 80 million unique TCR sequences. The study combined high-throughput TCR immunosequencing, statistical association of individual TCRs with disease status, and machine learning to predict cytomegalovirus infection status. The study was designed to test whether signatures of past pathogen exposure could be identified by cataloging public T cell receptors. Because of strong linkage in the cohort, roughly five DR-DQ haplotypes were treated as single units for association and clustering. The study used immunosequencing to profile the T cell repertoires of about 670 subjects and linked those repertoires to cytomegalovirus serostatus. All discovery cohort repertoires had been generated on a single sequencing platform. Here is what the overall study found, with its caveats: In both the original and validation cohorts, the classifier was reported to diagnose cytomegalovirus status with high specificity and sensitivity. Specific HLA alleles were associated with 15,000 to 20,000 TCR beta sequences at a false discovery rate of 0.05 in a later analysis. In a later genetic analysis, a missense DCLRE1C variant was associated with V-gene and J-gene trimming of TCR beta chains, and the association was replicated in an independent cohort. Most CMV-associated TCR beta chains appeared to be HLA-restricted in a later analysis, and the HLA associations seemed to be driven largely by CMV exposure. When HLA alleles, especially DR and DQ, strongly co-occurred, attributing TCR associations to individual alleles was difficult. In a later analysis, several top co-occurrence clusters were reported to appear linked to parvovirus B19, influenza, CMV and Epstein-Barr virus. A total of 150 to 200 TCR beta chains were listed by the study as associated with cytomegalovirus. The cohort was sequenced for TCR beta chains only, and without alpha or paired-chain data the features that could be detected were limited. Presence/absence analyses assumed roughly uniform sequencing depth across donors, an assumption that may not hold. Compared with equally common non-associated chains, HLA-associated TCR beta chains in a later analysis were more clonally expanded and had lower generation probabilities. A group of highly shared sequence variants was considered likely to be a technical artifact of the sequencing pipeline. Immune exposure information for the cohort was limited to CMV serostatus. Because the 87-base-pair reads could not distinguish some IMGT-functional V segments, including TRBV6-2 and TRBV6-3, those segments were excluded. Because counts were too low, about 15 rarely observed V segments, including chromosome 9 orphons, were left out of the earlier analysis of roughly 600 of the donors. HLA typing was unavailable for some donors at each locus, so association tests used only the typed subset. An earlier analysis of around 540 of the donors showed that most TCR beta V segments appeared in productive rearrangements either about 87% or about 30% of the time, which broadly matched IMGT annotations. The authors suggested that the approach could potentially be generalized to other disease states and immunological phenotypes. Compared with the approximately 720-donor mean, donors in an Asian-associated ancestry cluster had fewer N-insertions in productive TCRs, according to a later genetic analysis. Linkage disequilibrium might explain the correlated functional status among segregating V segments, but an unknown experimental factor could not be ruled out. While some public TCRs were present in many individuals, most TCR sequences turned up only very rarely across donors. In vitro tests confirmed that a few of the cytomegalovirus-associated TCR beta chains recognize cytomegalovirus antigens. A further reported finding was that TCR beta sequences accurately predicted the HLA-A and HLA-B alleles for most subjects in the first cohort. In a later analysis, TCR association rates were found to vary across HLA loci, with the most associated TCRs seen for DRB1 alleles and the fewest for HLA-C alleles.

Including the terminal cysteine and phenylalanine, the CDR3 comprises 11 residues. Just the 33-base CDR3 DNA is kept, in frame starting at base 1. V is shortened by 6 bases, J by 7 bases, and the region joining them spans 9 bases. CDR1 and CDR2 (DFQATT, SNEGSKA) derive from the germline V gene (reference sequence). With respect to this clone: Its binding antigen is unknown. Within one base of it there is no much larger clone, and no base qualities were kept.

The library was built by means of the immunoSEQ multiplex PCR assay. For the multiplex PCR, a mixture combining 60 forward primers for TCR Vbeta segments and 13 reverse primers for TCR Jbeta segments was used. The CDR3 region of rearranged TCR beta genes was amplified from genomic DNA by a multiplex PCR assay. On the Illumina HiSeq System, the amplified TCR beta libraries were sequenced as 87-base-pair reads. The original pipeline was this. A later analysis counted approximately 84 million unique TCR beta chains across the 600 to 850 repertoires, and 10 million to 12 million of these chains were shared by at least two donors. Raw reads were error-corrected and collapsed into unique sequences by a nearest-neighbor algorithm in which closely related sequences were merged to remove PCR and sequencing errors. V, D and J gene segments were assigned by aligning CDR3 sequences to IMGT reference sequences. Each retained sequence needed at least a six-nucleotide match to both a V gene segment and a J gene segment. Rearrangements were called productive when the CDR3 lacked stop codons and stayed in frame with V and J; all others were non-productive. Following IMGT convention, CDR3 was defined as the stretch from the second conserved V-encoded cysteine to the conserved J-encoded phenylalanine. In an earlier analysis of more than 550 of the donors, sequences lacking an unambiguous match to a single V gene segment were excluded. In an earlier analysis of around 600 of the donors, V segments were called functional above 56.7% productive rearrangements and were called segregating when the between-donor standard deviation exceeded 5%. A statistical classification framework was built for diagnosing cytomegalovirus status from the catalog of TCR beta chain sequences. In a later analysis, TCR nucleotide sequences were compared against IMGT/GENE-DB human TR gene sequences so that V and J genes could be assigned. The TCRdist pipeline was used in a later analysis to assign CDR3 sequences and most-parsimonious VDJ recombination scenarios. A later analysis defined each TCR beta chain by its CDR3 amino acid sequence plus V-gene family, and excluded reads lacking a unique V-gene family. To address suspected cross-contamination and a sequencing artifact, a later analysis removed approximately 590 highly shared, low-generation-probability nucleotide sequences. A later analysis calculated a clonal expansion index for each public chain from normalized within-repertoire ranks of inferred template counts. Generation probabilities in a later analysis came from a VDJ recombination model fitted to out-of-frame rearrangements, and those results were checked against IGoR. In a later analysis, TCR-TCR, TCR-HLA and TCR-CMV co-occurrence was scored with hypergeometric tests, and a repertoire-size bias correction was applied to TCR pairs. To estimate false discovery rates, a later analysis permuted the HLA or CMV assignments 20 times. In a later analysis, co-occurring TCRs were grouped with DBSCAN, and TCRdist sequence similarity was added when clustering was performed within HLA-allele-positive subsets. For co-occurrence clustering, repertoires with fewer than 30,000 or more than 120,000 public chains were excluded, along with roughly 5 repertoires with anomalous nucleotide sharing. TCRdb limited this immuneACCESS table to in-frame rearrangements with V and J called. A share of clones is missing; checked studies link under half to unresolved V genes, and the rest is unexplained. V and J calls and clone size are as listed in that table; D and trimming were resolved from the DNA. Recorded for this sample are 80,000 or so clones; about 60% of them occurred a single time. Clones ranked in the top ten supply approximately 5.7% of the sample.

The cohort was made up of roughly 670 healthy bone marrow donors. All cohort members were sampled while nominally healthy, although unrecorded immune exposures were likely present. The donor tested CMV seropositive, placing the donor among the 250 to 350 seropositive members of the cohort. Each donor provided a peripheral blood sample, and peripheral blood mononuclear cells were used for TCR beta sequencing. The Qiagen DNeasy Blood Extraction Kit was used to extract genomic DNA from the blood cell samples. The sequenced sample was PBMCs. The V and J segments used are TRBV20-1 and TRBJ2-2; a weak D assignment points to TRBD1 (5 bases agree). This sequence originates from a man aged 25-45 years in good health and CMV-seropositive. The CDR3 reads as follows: CSAQGGGELFF. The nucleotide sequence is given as TGCAGTGCCCAGGGTGGCGGGGAGCTGTTTTTT.